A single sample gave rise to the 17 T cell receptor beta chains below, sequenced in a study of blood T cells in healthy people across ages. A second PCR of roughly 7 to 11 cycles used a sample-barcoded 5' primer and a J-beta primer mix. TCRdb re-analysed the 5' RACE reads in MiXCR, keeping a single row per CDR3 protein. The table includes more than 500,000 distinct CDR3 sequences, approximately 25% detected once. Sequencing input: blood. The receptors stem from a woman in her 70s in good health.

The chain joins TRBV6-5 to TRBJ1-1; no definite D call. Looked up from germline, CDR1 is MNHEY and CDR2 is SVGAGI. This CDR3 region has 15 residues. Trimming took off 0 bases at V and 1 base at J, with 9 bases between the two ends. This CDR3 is CASSYSFTTNTEAFF. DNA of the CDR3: TGTGCCAGCAGTTACTCATTTACAACGAACACTGAAGCTTTCTTT.

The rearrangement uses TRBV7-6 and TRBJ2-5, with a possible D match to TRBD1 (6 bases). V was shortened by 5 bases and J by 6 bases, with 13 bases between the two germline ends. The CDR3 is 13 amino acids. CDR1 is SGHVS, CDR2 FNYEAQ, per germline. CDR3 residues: CASSIQGEQTQYF. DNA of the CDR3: TGTGCCAGCAGCATACAGGGAGAGCAGACCCAGTACTTC.

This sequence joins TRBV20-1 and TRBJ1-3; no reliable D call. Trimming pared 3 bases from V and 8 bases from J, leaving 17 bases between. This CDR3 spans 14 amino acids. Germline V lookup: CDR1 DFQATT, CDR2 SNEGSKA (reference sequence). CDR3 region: CSASPSAPGDTIYF. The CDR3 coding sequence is TGCAGTGCTAGCCCCTCGGCCCCCGGGGACACCATATATTTT.

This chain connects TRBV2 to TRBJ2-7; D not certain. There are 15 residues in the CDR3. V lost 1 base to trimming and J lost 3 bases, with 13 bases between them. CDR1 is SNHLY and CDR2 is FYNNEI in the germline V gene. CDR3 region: CASSEVASTLYEQYF. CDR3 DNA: TGTGCCAGCAGTGAAGTTGCGTCAACCCTCTACGAGCAGTACTTC.

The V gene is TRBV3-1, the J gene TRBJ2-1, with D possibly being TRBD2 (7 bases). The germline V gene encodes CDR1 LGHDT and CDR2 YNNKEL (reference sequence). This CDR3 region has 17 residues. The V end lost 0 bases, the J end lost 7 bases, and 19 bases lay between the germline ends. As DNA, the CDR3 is TGTGCCAGCAGCCAAGATTTGGGGGGGGGGCCCCCGAATGAGCAGTTCTTC. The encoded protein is CASSQDLGGGPPNEQFF.

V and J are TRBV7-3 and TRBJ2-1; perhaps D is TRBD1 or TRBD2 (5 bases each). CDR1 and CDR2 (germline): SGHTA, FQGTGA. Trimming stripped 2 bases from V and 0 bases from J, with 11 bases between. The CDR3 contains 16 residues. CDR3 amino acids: CASSLEPGTSYNEQFF. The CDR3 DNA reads TGTGCCAGCAGCTTAGAGCCGGGGACCTCCTACAATGAGCAGTTCTTC. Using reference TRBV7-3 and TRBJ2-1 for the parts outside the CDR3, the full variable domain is GAGVSQTPSNKVTEKGKYVELRCDPISGHTALYWYRQSLGQGPEFLIYFQGTGAADDSGLPNDRFFAVRPEGSVSTLKIQRTERGDSAVYLCASSLEPGTSYNEQFFGPGTRLTVL.

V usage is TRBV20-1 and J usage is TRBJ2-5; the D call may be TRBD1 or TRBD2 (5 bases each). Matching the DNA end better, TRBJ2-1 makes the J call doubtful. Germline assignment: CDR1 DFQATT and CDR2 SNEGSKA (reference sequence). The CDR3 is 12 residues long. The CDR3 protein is CSATEGTDEQFF. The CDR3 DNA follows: TGCAGTGCAACCGAGGGGACGGATGAGCAGTTCTTC.

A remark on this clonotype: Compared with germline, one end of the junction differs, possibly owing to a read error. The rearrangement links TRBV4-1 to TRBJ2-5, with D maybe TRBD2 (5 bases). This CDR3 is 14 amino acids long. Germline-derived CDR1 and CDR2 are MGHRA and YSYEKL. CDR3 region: CDSSQGRTQETQYF. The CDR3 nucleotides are TGCGACAGCAGCCAAGGACGGACTCAAGAGACCCAGTACTTC.

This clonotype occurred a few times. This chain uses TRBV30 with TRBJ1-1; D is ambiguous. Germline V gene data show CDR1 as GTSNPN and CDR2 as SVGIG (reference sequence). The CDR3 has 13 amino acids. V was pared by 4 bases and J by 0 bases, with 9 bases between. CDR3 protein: CAWNRALNTEAFF. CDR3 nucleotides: TGTGCCTGGAATAGGGCCTTGAACACTGAAGCTTTCTTT.

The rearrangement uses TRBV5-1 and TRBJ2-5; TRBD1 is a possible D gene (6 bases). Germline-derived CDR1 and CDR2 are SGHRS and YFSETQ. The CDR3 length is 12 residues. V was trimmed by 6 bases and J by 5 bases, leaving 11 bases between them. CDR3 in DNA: TGCGCCAGCACAACAGGGTTCGAGACCCAGTACTTC. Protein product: CASTTGFETQYF.

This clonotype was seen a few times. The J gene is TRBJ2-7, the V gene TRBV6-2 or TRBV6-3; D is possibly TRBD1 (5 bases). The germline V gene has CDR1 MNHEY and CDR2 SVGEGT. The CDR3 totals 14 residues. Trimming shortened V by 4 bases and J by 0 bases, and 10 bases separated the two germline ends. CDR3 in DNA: TGTGCCAGCAGTTCTAGTGGGGCCTCCTACGAGCAGTACTTC. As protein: CASSSSGASYEQYF.

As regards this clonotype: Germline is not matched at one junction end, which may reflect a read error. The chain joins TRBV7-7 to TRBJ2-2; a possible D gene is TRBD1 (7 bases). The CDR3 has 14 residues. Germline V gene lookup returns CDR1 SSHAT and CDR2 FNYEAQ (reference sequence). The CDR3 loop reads CASSASRGDGELFF. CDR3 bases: TGCGCTAGCAGCGCAAGCAGGGGGGACGGGGAGCTGTTTTTT.

This CDR3 is CASSSGWGSSEETQYF. The CDR3, as DNA: TGCGCCAGCAGCTCGGGGTGGGGATCTAGTGAGGAGACCCAGTACTTC. The chain combines TRBV5-1 with TRBJ2-5, with D maybe TRBD2 (5 bases). CDR3 size: 16 residues. CDR1 SGHRS and CDR2 YFSETQ come from the germline V gene. V was cut by 3 bases and J by 5 bases, with 20 bases left in between.

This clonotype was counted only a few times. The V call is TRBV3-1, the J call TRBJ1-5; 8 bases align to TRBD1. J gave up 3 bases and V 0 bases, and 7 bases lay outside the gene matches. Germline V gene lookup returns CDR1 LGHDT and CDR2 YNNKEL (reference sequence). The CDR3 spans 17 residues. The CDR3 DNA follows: TGTGCCAGCAGCCAAGAGGGCAGGACAGGGAACAATCAGCCCCAGCATTTT. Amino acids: CASSQEGRTGNNQPQHF.

The CDR3 here is CASSSAGVATQYF. In DNA form, the CDR3 reads TGTGCCAGCAGTTCGGCGGGTGTGGCGACCCAGTACTTC. This chain connects TRBV6-5 to TRBJ2-5; D may be TRBD2 (5 bases). Germline lookup yields CDR1 MNHEY and CDR2 SVGAGI. V was cut by 4 bases and J by 7 bases, with 13 bases left in between. This CDR3 comprises 13 residues.

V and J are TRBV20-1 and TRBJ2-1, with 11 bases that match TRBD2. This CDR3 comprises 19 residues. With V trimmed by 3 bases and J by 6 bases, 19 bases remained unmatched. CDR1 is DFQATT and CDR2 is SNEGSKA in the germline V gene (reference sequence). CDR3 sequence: CSASGPDRGSSGRANEQFF. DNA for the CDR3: TGCAGTGCTAGCGGACCCGACAGGGGAAGTAGCGGGAGGGCCAATGAGCAGTTCTTC.

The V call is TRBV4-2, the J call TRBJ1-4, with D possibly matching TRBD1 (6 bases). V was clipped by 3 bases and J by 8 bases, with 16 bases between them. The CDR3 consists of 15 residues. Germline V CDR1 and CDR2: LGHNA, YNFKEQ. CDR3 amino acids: CASSQPGTQQEKLFF. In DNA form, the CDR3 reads TGTGCCAGCAGCCAGCCCGGGACACAACAAGAAAAACTGTTTTTT.